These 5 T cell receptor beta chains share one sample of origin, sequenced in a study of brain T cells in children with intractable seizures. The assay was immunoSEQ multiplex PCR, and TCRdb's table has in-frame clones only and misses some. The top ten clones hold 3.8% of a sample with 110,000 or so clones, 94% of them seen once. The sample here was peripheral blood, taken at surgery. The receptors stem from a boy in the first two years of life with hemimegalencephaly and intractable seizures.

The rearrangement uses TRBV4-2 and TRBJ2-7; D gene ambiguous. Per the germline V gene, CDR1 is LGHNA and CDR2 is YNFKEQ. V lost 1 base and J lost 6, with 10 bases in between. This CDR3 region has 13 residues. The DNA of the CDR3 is TGTGCCAGCAGCCAAGCTAGAAGTGGCGAGCAGTACTTC. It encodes CASSQARSGEQYF.

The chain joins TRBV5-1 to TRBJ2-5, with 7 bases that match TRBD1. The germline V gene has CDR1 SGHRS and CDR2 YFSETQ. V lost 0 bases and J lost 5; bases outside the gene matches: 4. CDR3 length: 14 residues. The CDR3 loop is CASSLAGTEETQYF. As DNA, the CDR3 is TGCGCCAGCAGCTTGGCCGGGACAGAGGAGACCCAGTACTTC.

In DNA form, the CDR3 reads TGTGCCAGCAGCCAAGATCACTCAAAAGGGTTCAATGAGCAGTTCTTC. Amino acid sequence: CASSQDHSKGFNEQFF. The chain carries TRBV3-1 (or the pseudogene TRBV3-2) and TRBJ2-1; no clear D. The CDR3 length is 16 residues. In germline, CDR1 is LGHDT, CDR2 YNNKEL (reference sequence). V lost 0 bases to trimming and J lost 6 bases, with 15 bases between them.

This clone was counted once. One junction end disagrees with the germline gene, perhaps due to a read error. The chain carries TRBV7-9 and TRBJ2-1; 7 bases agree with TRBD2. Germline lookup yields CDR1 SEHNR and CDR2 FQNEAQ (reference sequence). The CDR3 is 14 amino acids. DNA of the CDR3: TGTGCCAGCAGCCTAGCGGAAACCTACAATGAGCAGTTCTTC. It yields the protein CASSLAETYNEQFF.

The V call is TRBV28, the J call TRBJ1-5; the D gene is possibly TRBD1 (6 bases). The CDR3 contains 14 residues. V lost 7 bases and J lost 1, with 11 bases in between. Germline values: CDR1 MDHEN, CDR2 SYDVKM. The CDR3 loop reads CASTQGHSNQPQHF. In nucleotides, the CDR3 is TGTGCCAGCACACAGGGCCACAGCAATCAGCCCCAGCATTTT. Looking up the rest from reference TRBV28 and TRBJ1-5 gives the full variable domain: DVKVTQSSRYLVKRTGEKVFLECVQDMDHENMFWYRQDPGLGLRLIYFSYDVKMKEKGDIPEGYSVSREKKERFSLILESASTNQTSMYLCASTQGHSNQPQHFGDGTRLSIL.